One T cell receptor beta chain is described in this entry. As handled by the study authors: Cell counts per sample came from amplifying reference gene primers. This table comes from immunoSEQ multiplex PCR, and its TCRdb copy is limited to in-frame clones, with some not included. The DNA gave D and trimming, while V, J and clone size come from that table. This table holds about 91,000 clones, about 76% found once. The source of the sample is a study of blood T cell repertoires in COVID-19. Overall study: Sites across the United States, Italy and Spain contributed samples from acute and convalescent COVID-19. The cDNA or gDNA used as material had been derived from T cells, B-cell-depleted T cells, or PBMCs.

Trimming stripped 5 bases from V and 0 bases from J, with 11 bases between. The CDR3 consists of 15 residues. Germline V CDR1 and CDR2: MDHEN, SYDVKM. Sample: peripheral blood. The chain employs TRBV28 and TRBJ1-3; possible D gene TRBD1, 5 bases. This TCR came from a woman of 80 years or more with acute or convalescent COVID-19. CDR3 amino acids: CASSPPGISGNTIYF. CDR3 nucleotides: TGTGCCAGCAGTCCCCCAGGGATCTCTGGAAACACCATATATTTT.